The rows below give T cell receptor beta chains drawn from one sample of a study of siplizumab effects on memory and regulatory T cells. Repertoires were generated with immunoSEQ multiplex PCR, while TCRdb's copy carries only in-frame clones and drops some. This table holds nearly 95,000 clones, approximately 93% found once. Sequenced input: non-Treg CD4+ T cells sorted from blood. All receptors derive from a human donor in good health. CDR3s include the opening cysteine and the closing phenylalanine or tryptophan. The D gene is left open where the match is weak.

>TRBV14|TRBJ1-4|-
CASSQEVRGEKLFF
TGTGCCAGCAGCCAAGAGGTTAGAGGTGAAAAACTGTTTTTT
>TRBV7-9|TRBJ2-5|TRBD2
CASSFPSGRAGETQYF
TGTGCCAGCAGCTTCCCTAGCGGGAGGGCGGGAGAGACCCAGTACTTC
>TRBV2|TRBJ2-1|-
CASTQGGGMLEQFF
TGTGCCAGCACCCAGGGCGGAGGGATGTTAGAGCAGTTCTTC
>TRBV7-3|TRBJ2-3|TRBD2
CASRGSSGESQYF
TGTGCCAGCAGGGGAAGTAGCGGGGAGTCGCAGTATTTT
>TRBV5-1|TRBJ2-1|-
CASRQNNEQFF
TGCGCCAGCAGACAGAACAATGAGCAGTTCTTC
>TRBV30|TRBJ2-7|TRBD1
CAWSRQGIYEQYF
TGTGCCTGGAGTAGACAGGGGATTTACGAGCAGTACTTC
>TRBV5-8|TRBJ2-3|TRBD1
CASSLTGTGAFVDTQYF
TGTGCCAGCAGCTTAACCGGGACAGGGGCCTTTGTAGATACGCAGTATTTT
>TRBV2|TRBJ1-4|TRBD1
CASSQDRATNEKLFF
TGTGCCAGCAGCCAGGACAGGGCAACTAATGAAAAACTGTTTTTT
>TRBV5-1|TRBJ1-6|-
CASSLGGGTGGSPLHF
TGCGCCAGCAGCTTGGGGGGGGGCACGGGCGGATCACCCCTCCACTTT
>TRBV6-5|TRBJ2-7|-
CASSYSWDTGYEQYF
TGTGCCAGCAGTTACTCTTGGGACACCGGCTACGAGCAGTACTTC
>TRBV6-5|TRBJ2-5|-
CASSDQSWETQYF
TGTGCCAGCTCGGACCAGTCCTGGGAGACCCAGTACTTC
>TRBV2|TRBJ1-2|-
CASSEGRAGYTF
TGTGCCAGCAGTGAAGGCCGGGCTGGCTACACCTTC